A selection of T cell receptor beta chains follows, all from one sample in a study of shared clonotypes between healthy human individuals. Sequencing was performed with immunoSEQ multiplex PCR; in TCRdb, only in-frame clones are kept and a portion is missing. Among hundreds of thousands of clones, over 90% were seen once, and the ten largest hold more than 20%. Sequencing was performed on naive CD8+ T cells sorted from blood. The receptors were gathered from a man in his thirties or forties in good health. The CDR3 runs from the conserved cysteine through the conserved F or W. The D gene is left open where the match is weak. Clone size is given for some rows only: seen once, a few or many times, or a class if the clone is expanded.

V gene	D gene	J gene	clone size	CDR3 protein	CDR3 DNA
TRBV11-3	.	TRBJ2-7	once	CASSLGYGSDYEQYF	TGTGCCAGCAGCTTAGGCTACGGCAGCGACTACGAGCAGTACTTC
TRBV6-1	.	TRBJ1-2	.	CASRDSAYGYTF	TGTGCCAGCAGGGACTCGGCCTATGGCTACACCTTC
TRBV13	.	TRBJ1-4	.	CASSYHGAPSNEKLFF	TGTGCCAGCAGCTACCACGGGGCGCCATCTAATGAAAAACTGTTTTTT
TRBV5-4	TRBD1	TRBJ1-3	.	CASSLRTRQGLVLSGNTIYF	TGTGCCAGCAGCTTGCGGACAAGACAGGGCCTCGTCCTCTCTGGAAACACCATATATTTT
TRBV5-1	.	TRBJ2-2	once	CASSTDGELFF	TGCGCCAGCAGTACCGACGGGGAGCTGTTTTTT
TRBV7-7	TRBD1	TRBJ1-1	.	CASSPGQGLEAFF	TGTGCTAGCAGCCCGGGACAGGGACTTGAAGCTTTCTTT
TRBV28	.	TRBJ2-7	.	CASSVDAAYEQYF	TGTGCCAGCAGTGTGGACGCTGCCTACGAGCAGTACTTC
TRBV19	.	TRBJ1-5	.	CASSIGGYGNQPQHF	TGTGCCAGTAGTATCGGGGGCTATGGCAATCAGCCCCAGCATTTT
TRBV18	.	TRBJ2-1	.	CASSPYDSSSYNEQFF	TGTGCCAGCTCACCTTACGACAGCAGCTCCTACAATGAGCAGTTCTTC
TRBV28	.	TRBJ1-1	.	CASSLPYGPEVTEAFF	TGTGCCAGCAGTCTTCCCTATGGACCGGAAGTAACTGAAGCTTTCTTT
TRBV29-1	.	TRBJ2-3	.	CSYLPVTSTDTQYF	TGCAGTTATCTCCCGGTTACTAGCACAGATACGCAGTATTTT